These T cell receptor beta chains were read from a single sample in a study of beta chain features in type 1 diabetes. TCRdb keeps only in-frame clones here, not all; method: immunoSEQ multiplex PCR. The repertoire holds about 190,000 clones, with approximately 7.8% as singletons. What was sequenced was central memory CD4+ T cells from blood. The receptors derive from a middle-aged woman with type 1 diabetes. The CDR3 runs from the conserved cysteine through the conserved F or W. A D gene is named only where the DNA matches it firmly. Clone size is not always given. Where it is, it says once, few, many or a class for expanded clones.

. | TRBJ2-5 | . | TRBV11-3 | TGTGCCAGCAGCTCAGGACTGGAGACCCAGTACTTC | CASSSGLETQYF
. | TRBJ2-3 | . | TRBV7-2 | TGTGCCAGCAGCTTGACCACCCACCGGGCAGATACGCAGTATTTT | CASSLTTHRADTQYF
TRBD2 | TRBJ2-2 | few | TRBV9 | TGTGCCAGCAGCTTCGGAGCGGGAGGGCCCGCCACCGGGGAGCTGTTTTTT | CASSFGAGGPATGELFF
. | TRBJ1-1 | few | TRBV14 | TGTGCCAGCAGCCAAGGGATAAGGGACTCCAACTTT | CASSQGIRDSNF
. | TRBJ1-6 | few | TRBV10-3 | TGTGCCACTTTGGACCCAACTAGATCCTATAATTCACCCCTCCACTTT | CATLDPTRSYNSPLHF
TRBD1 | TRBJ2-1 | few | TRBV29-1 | TGCAGCGTGAGGACAGGGGGTAGCAATGAGCAGTTCTTC | CSVRTGGSNEQFF
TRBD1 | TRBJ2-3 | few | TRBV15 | TGTGCCACCAGCAGACGACAGGGGATGACAGATACGCAGTATTTT | CATSRRQGMTDTQYF
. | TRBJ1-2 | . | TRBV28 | TGTGCCAGCAGGTCGATGCAGGCCTTCTATGGCTACACCTTC | CASRSMQAFYGYTF
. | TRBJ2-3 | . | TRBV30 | TGTGCCTGGAGTGTAAAGGGTCGCGGGAACACAGATACGCAGTATTTT | CAWSVKGRGNTDTQYF
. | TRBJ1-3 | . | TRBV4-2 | TGTGCCAGCAGCCAAGGGGGGGGACTTTCCGTCTCTGGAAACACCATATATTTT | CASSQGGGLSVSGNTIYF
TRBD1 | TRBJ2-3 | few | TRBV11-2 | TGTGCCAGCAGCTTAGGGACCAGGGGGACAGATACGCAGTATTTT | CASSLGTRGTDTQYF
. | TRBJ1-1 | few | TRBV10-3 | TGTGCCATAGGGGCGGGGGGGATGAACACTGAAGCTTTCTTT | CAIGAGGMNTEAFF
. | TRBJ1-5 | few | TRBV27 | TGTGCCAGCAGTTTAATCGCCCTAAATAGCAATCAGCCCCAGCATTTT | CASSLIALNSNQPQHF
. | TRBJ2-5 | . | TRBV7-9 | TGTGCCAGCAGCTTCGTGGGGGCCTCCCAAGAGACCCAGTACTTC | CASSFVGASQETQYF
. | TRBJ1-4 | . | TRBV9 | TGTGCCAGCAGCGGGACCTCGGCGGGCGAAAAACTGTTTTTT | CASSGTSAGEKLFF
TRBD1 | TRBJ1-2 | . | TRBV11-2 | TGTGCCAGCAGCACCGACAGGGTTACTTTGTATGGCTACACCTTC | CASSTDRVTLYGYTF
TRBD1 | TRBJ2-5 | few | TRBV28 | TGTGCCAGCAGTCCCCCTCAGGGGGCCCTCTCGTACTTC | CASSPPQGALSYF
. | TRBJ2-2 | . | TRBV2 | TGTGCCAGCAGTGAAATCGGGGGTCGGACCGGGGAGCTGTTTTTT | CASSEIGGRTGELFF
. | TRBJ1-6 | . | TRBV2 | TGTGCCAGCAGTGACTACCAGGCAATGAATTCACCCCTCCACTTT | CASSDYQAMNSPLHF
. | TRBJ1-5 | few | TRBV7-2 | TGTGCCAGCAGCATCGGGACACTTAGCAATCAGCCCCAGCATTTT | CASSIGTLSNQPQHF
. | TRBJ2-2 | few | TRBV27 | TGTGCCAGCAGCTGGTCGGGAAGTAACCAGGGGGAGCTGTTTTTT | CASSWSGSNQGELFF
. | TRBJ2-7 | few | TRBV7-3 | TGTGCCAGCAGCGAGGGGACTGACTACGAGCAGTACTTC | CASSEGTDYEQYF
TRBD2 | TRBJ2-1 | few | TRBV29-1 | TGCAGCGTTGAACTAGCGGGGTACAATGAGCAGTTCTTC | CSVELAGYNEQFF
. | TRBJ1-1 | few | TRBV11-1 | TGTGCCAGCAGCCACCTGGACAGCTCGGGGACTGAAGCTTTCTTT | CASSHLDSSGTEAFF
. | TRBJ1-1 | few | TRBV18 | TGTGCCAGCTCACCCCGTCGGGGGAACACTGAAGCTTTCTTT | CASSPRRGNTEAFF
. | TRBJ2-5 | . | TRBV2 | TGTGCCAGCAGCCGAAAGGGAAGGGGTAGAGAGACCCAGTACTTC | CASSRKGRGRETQYF
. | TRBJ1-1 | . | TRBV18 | TGTGCCAGCTCACCATCCCAGGGCGATAGCACTGAAGCTTTCTTT | CASSPSQGDSTEAFF
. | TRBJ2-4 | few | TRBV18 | TGTGCCAGCTCACTGAGCGGAAGGGGGGCCAAAAACATTCAGTACTTC | CASSLSGRGAKNIQYF